This T cell receptor (beta chain) comes out of a study of graft-versus-host responses after intestinal transplantation. General study results and limits: Recipient marrow held GvH clones, some first seen in ileum or blood.

The authors combined roughly 200,000 CFSE-labeled responder cells with roughly 200,000 irradiated, violet-dye-labeled stimulator cells in plates. This CDR3 region has 13 residues. V shed 4 bases and J shed 5 bases, with 11 bases lying between them. CDR1 is SSHAT and CDR2 is FNYEAQ in the germline V gene (reference sequence). This table comes from immunoSEQ multiplex PCR, and its TCRdb copy is limited to in-frame clones, with some not included. The repertoire has approximately 8,300 clones, roughly 29% of them found once; the top ten carry 5%. V usage is TRBV7-7 and J usage is TRBJ1-1; the D gene is possibly TRBD1 (6 bases). The specimen was alloreactive CD8+ T cells from a mixed lymphocyte reaction culture, collected before transplantation. Sample subset: CFSE-low proliferating T cells sorted from roughly 6-day pre-transplant mixed lymphocyte reaction (GvH or HvG direction). The source of this sequence is a human patient who was an organ donor for intestinal transplantation. The CDR3 is CASSSYTGTEAFF. CDR3 DNA sequence: TGTGCCAGCAGCTCCTATACAGGGACTGAAGCTTTCTTT.